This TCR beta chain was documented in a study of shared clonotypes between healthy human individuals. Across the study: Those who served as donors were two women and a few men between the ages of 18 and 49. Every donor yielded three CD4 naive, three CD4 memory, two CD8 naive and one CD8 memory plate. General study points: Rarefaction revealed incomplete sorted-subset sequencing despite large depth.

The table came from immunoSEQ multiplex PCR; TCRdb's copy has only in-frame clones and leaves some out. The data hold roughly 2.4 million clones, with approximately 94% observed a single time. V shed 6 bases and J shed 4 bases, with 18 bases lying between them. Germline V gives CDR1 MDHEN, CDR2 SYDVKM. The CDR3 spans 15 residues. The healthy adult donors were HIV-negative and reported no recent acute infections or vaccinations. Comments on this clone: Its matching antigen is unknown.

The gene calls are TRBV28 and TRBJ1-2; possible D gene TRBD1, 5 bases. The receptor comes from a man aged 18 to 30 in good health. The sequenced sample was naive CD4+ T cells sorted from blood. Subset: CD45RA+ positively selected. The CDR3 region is CASRGNVGVLYGYTF. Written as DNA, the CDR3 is TGTGCCAGCAGGGGGAACGTAGGGGTCCTCTATGGCTACACCTTC.